This passage covers 22 T cell receptor beta chains from one sample sequenced in a study of CD8+CD57+ T cells in acquired aplastic anemia. Genomic DNA provided the template from which TCR beta VDJ and CDR3 profiles were obtained. TCRdb analysed the reads with MiXCR anew, one entry per CDR3 protein. This sample has 95,000 to 120,000 distinct CDR3 sequences, with under 60% found just once. The specimen was sorted CD4+, CD8+, or CD8+CD57+ T cells (not recorded which) from PBMCs. These receptors all stem from a human donor in good health, serving as a control.

This clonotype was seen at least ten times. The rearrangement joins TRBV4-3 to TRBJ1-2; D gene unclear. The germline V and J ends were trimmed by 0 bases and 3 bases, with 14 bases remaining between them. The CDR3 spans 16 residues. Germline lookup yields CDR1 LGHNA and CDR2 YSLEER. The CDR3 loop is CASSQDGEGLDYGYTF. DNA of the CDR3: TGCGCCAGCAGCCAAGATGGAGAAGGGTTGGACTATGGCTACACCTTC.

Many counts were recorded for this clonotype. The chain combines TRBV4-1 with TRBJ1-2, with D uncertain. V was clipped by 2 bases and J by 8 bases, with 6 bases between them. Germline CDR1 and CDR2: MGHRA and YSYEKL. This CDR3 has 11 residues. DNA of the CDR3: TGCGCCAGCAGCCAAAGTAACGGCTACACCTTC. Protein: CASSQSNGYTF.

This clonotype occurred a few times. This rearrangement joins TRBV6-1 to TRBJ1-6; the D gene is possibly TRBD1 (5 bases). Looked up from germline, CDR1 is MNHNS and CDR2 is SASEGT. The CDR3 totals 14 residues. V gave up 3 bases and J gave up 5 bases, with 8 bases separating them. CDR3 nucleotides: TGTGCCAGCAGTGAGGGGCACGATAATTCACCCCTCCACTTT. This encodes CASSEGHDNSPLHF.

Points on this clonotype: Because the CDR3 is missing its conserved closing phenylalanine or tryptophan, this is likely a read error. The genes are TRBV11-2 and TRBJ2-6; no reliable D call. Germline V CDR1 and CDR2: SGHAT, FQNNGV. Trimming shortened V by 5 bases and J by 2 bases, and 16 bases separated the two germline ends. The CDR3 is 17 residues long. The CDR3 nucleotides read TGTGCCAGCAGCCTCGGACGAGAAGTGGCTGGGGCCAACGTCCTGACTTCC. This gives the protein CASSLGREVAGANVLTS.

This clonotype was observed a few times. The chain combines TRBV2 with TRBJ2-3; D assignment may be TRBD1 or TRBD2 (5 bases each). V lost 6 bases and J 0 bases, leaving 10 bases between the germline ends. The CDR3 length is 14 residues. Germline values: CDR1 SNHLY, CDR2 FYNNEI. CDR3 nucleotide sequence: TGTGCCAGCAGCGGGACGTTAAGCACAGATACGCAGTATTTT. As protein: CASSGTLSTDTQYF.

To note about this clonotype: A single base separates this from a much larger clone, so it may be a read error. CDR3 in amino acids: CASSCRRDTGELFF. CDR3 coding DNA: TGTGCCAGCAGCTGCAGACGTGACACCGGGGAGCTGTTTTTT. The chain uses TRBV6-2 or TRBV6-3 and TRBJ2-2; D is unresolved. V lost 6 bases and J 3 bases, leaving 11 bases between the germline ends. CDR1 MNHEY and CDR2 SVGEGT come from the germline V gene. The CDR3 is 14 residues long.

This sequence joins TRBV14 and TRBJ1-4; no reliable D call. The germline V gene has CDR1 SGHDN and CDR2 FVKESK. V lost 6 bases and J 4 bases, leaving 6 bases between the germline ends. This CDR3 contains 12 residues. Written as DNA, the CDR3 is TGTGCCAGCAGTCAGAATAATGAAAAACTGTTTTTT. Protein sequence: CASSQNNEKLFF. The complete variable domain, with remaining parts taken from reference TRBV14 and TRBJ1-4, reads EAGVTQFPSHSVIEKGQTVTLRCDPISGHDNLYWYRRVMGKEIKFLLHFVKESKQDESGMPNNRFLAERTGGTYSTLKVQPAELEDSGVYFCASSQNNEKLFFGSGTQLSVL.

This chain connects TRBV2 to TRBJ1-2, with 8 positions matching TRBD1. J was trimmed by 7 bases and V by 3 bases; bases with no gene match: 7. Per the germline V gene, CDR1 is SNHLY and CDR2 is FYNNEI. The CDR3 is 14 residues long. The CDR3 nucleotides read TGTGCCAGCAGTGAGGCTGACAGGGGACGTGGCTACACCTTC. Encoded protein: CASSEADRGRGYTF.

This clonotype was counted a single time. CDR3 nucleotide sequence: TGTGCCAGCAGAGGGAGACAGATCTATGGCTACACCTTC. Protein: CASRGRQIYGYTF. The V and J genes are TRBV7-9 and TRBJ1-2; a weak D match, TRBD1 (5 bases). The CDR3 has 13 residues. Between the trimmed V and J ends, which lost 6 bases and 4 bases, there was a span of 12 bases. CDR1 is SEHNR, CDR2 FQNEAQ, per germline (reference sequence). The full variable domain, with the rest looked up from reference TRBV7-9 and TRBJ1-2, is DTGVSQNPRHKITKRGQNVTFRCDPISEHNRLYWYRQTLGQGPEFLTYFQNEAQLEKSRLLSDRFSAERPKGSFSTLEIQRTEQGDSAMYLCASRGRQIYGYTFGSGTRLTVV.

This clonotype is a singleton in its sample. This chain links TRBV7-2 with TRBJ1-3; no clear D. Trimming removed 2 bases at V and 0 bases at J, with 8 bases between. There are 15 residues in the CDR3. CDR1 SGHTA and CDR2 FQGNSA come from the germline V gene. DNA for the CDR3: TGTGCCAGCAGCTTAATCGGCTCCTCTGGAAACACCATATATTTT. It codes for CASSLIGSSGNTIYF.

The rearrangement joins TRBV15 to TRBJ2-2, with 8 bases aligning to TRBD2. V gave up 1 base and J gave up 3 bases; unmatched junction bases: 7. Germline-derived CDR1 and CDR2 are LNHNV and YYDKDF (reference sequence). This CDR3 spans 17 amino acids. CDR3 loop: CATSRGRLALHTGELFF. CDR3 nucleotides: TGTGCCACCAGCAGAGGTCGACTAGCGTTGCACACCGGGGAGCTGTTTTTT. The entire variable domain, with the rest obtained from reference TRBV15 and TRBJ2-2, is as follows: DAMVIQNPRYQVTQFGKPVTLSCSQTLNHNVMYWYQQKSSQAPKLLFHYYDKDFNNEADTPDNFQSRRPNTSFCFLDIRSPGLGDTAMYLCATSRGRLALHTGELFFGEGSRLTVL.

In its sample, this clonotype was seen many times. The DNA of the CDR3 is TGTGCCAGCAGCACCTCCGGGACTAGCGGAGTCCAAGAGACCCAGTACTTC. Encoded protein: CASSTSGTSGVQETQYF. The J gene is TRBJ2-5, the V gene TRBV5-6; 11 bases fit TRBD2. The ends lost 4 bases at V and 1 base at J; junction bases unmatched: 9. The CDR3 sequence is 17 residues long. The germline V gene has CDR1 SGHDT and CDR2 YYEEEE.

As for this clonotype: A junction boundary mismatches the germline segment, possibly from a read error. The chain employs TRBV10-2 and TRBJ2-7; TRBD2 matches 8 bases. There are 15 residues in the CDR3. CDR1 is WSHSY and CDR2 is SAAADI in the germline V gene. The CDR3 reads CASSLAGTRLDEQYF. In nucleotides, the CDR3 is TGTGCCAGCAGCTTAGCCGGGACTAGGTTAGACGAGCAGTACTTC.

This clonotype was counted at least ten times. V and J are TRBV24-1 and TRBJ2-6; D possibly corresponds to TRBD2 (5 bases). Per germline, CDR1 KGHDR and CDR2 SFDVKD. Deletions cut 9 bases from V and 0 bases from J, with 14 bases between. CDR3 length: 16 amino acids. CDR3 protein: CATGVEGISGANVLTF. CDR3 in DNA: TGTGCCACCGGAGTTGAGGGAATCTCTGGGGCCAACGTCCTGACTTTC.

This clonotype was found a few times. In nucleotides, the CDR3 is TGTGCCAGCAGCAAGACTCATAACGAGCAGTACTTC. Protein sequence: CASSKTHNEQYF. V usage is TRBV7-9 and J usage is TRBJ2-7; D is unresolved. The germline CDR1 and CDR2 sequences are SEHNR and FQNEAQ (reference sequence). This CDR3 has 12 amino acids. Trimming cost V 5 bases and J 5 bases, with 10 bases left between them. Full variable domain (remainder filled in from reference TRBV7-9 and TRBJ2-7): DTGVSQNPRHKITKRGQNVTFRCDPISEHNRLYWYRQTLGQGPEFLTYFQNEAQLEKSRLLSDRFSAERPKGSFSTLEIQRTEQGDSAMYLCASSKTHNEQYFGPGTRLTVT.

This clonotype was seen many times. The chain combines TRBV6-5 with TRBJ2-1; D ambiguous. Germline V gene sequence: CDR1 MNHEY, CDR2 SVGAGI. Between the trimmed V and J ends, which lost 3 bases and 6 bases, there was a span of 9 bases. CDR3 size: 13 residues. CDR3 amino acids: CASSYIWFNEQFF. CDR3 DNA: TGTGCCAGCAGTTATATCTGGTTCAATGAGCAGTTCTTC.

The chain is built from TRBV20-1 and TRBJ2-2; 8 bases are a match to TRBD2. This CDR3 region has 14 residues. Germline-derived CDR1 and CDR2 are DFQATT and SNEGSKA (reference sequence). With 2 bases clipped from V and 7 bases from J, the junction kept 6 bases outside the gene matches. The CDR3 protein is CSARPGGLDGELFF. The CDR3 region has the DNA TGCAGTGCTAGACCGGGGGGGCTAGACGGGGAGCTGTTTTTT.

This clonotype has at least ten counts. The V and J genes are TRBV19 and TRBJ2-3; D not certain. Trimming pared 1 base from V and 1 base from J, leaving 9 bases between. Germline V gives CDR1 LNHDA, CDR2 SQIVND (reference sequence). The length of the CDR3 is 15 residues. This CDR3 is CASSIGESRTDTQYF. The CDR3 DNA follows: TGTGCCAGTAGTATAGGGGAATCCCGCACAGATACGCAGTATTTT.

This clonotype was counted between two and nine times. This sequence joins TRBV2 and TRBJ1-1; D is ambiguous. V was trimmed by 5 bases and J by 3 bases, leaving 13 bases between them. Per germline, CDR1 SNHLY and CDR2 FYNNEI. The CDR3 totals 14 residues. The CDR3 is CASSFVKGDTEAFF. CDR3 sequence (DNA): TGTGCCAGCAGTTTTGTAAAGGGAGACACTGAAGCTTTCTTT.

This clonotype was detected many times. The gene calls are TRBV6-4 and TRBJ2-3; 7 bases map to TRBD2. The V segment lost 1 base and the J segment 9 bases; nucleotides outside the gene matches: 7. Germline V CDR1 and CDR2: MRHNA, SNTAGT. CDR3 length: 14 amino acids. The CDR3 DNA reads TGTGCCAGCAGTGACTTCAGCGGGGAAGGGACGCAGTATTTT. Amino acids: CASSDFSGEGTQYF.

For this clonotype: One junction end does not reproduce the germline sequence, and a read error may be involved. CDR3 sequence (DNA): TGTGCCAGCAGCTTGGCGGGACAGGGCCCGTACCAAGAGACCCAGCACTTC. Protein: CASSLAGQGPYQETQHF. The chain is built from TRBV25-1 and TRBJ2-5, with 9 bases that match TRBD1. Germline-derived CDR1 and CDR2 are MGHDK and SYGVNS. The CDR3 contains 17 residues.

The genes are TRBV7-6 and TRBJ2-5; D tentatively fits TRBD1 or TRBD2 (7 bases each). Between the trimmed V and J ends, which lost 3 bases and 3 bases, there was a span of 14 bases. Per the germline V gene, CDR1 is SGHVS and CDR2 is FNYEAQ. The CDR3 has 15 amino acids. The CDR3, as DNA: TGTGCCAGCAGCTTCCAGGGGGGGCAGGAAGAGACCCAGTACTTC. This encodes CASSFQGGQEETQYF.